The 24 T cell receptor beta chains presented below share a single source sample, sequenced in a study of CD8 T cells in ankylosing spondylitis. MiXCR, applied by TCRdb to the 5' RACE reads, yields one record per CDR3 protein. Altogether more than 200,000 distinct CDR3 sequences are present, about 24% being singletons, with the ten largest covering approximately 0.61%. Input material: blood, either unsorted or a sorted T cell fraction (not recorded which). All receptors derive from a male donor with ankylosing spondylitis or in good health (not recorded which).

This clonotype was observed a few times. The V gene is TRBV7-2, the J gene TRBJ1-1, with D perhaps TRBD1 (5 bases). Trimming shortened V by 4 bases and J by 1 base, and 13 bases separated the two germline ends. The CDR3 has 15 residues. Per the germline V gene, CDR1 is SGHTA and CDR2 is FQGNSA. CDR3 sequence: CASSWGGARNTEAFF. In DNA form, the CDR3 reads TGTGCCAGCAGCTGGGGGGGTGCTAGGAACACTGAAGCTTTCTTT.

The chain's CDR3 is CATSRDATGGSYEQYF. The CDR3 DNA sequence: TGTGCCACCAGCAGAGATGCTACAGGTGGGAGCTACGAGCAGTACTTC. This chain connects TRBV15 to TRBJ2-7; perhaps D is TRBD1 or TRBD2 (5 bases each). Germline CDR1 is LNHNV and CDR2 is YYDKDF (reference sequence). V lost 0 bases, J lost 3 bases, and 15 bases lay in between. This CDR3 contains 16 residues.

At least ten counts were recorded for this clonotype. The V gene is TRBV20-1, the J gene TRBJ2-1; D remains ambiguous. The CDR3 sequence is 15 residues long. CDR1 is DFQATT, CDR2 SNEGSKA, per germline (reference sequence). Trimming removed 3 bases at V and 5 bases at J, with 17 bases between. CDR3 sequence (DNA): TGCAGTGCTAGTGTCTCGAGTGGGTTCGACAATGAGCAGTTCTTC. This sequence encodes CSASVSSGFDNEQFF.

The chain links TRBV2 to TRBJ1-1; no firm D call. Germline V gene data show CDR1 as SNHLY and CDR2 as FYNNEI. The V and J ends lost 3 bases and 11 bases respectively, with 16 bases between them. The CDR3 spans 13 residues. The CDR3 loop is CASSDEGKSMAFF. CDR3 DNA: TGTGCCAGCAGTGACGAGGGCAAAAGTATGGCTTTCTTT.

CDR3 sequence: CASSFWGAAGANVLTF. CDR3 bases: TGTGCCAGCAGTTTTTGGGGGGCGGCCGGGGCCAACGTCCTGACTTTC. The rearrangement links TRBV12-3 or TRBV12-4 to TRBJ2-6, with D possibly called TRBD1 or TRBD2 (6 bases each). The CDR3 totals 16 residues. The V gene lost 3 bases and the J gene lost 4 bases, with 13 bases spanning the gap.

This clonotype was detected a few times. The rearrangement uses TRBV20-1 and TRBJ2-7; possible D gene TRBD2, 6 bases. The V end was cut by 6 bases, the J end by 3 bases, with 18 bases between. In germline, CDR1 is DFQATT, CDR2 SNEGSKA (reference sequence). CDR3 length: 14 amino acids. DNA for the CDR3: TGCAGTGCGAAGCCCTCGGGACTCGGCTACGAGCAGTACTTC. Encoded protein: CSAKPSGLGYEQYF.

This sequence joins TRBV25-1 and TRBJ1-2; D gene uncertain. V was pared by 8 bases and J by 7 bases, with 20 bases between. Looked up from germline, CDR1 is MGHDK and CDR2 is SYGVNS. The CDR3 is made up of 14 amino acids. CDR3: CASGEPPSFVGYTF. In nucleotides, the CDR3 is TGTGCCAGCGGGGAGCCGCCCAGCTTCGTTGGCTACACCTTC.

This clonotype was seen at least ten times. J is TRBJ2-2 and V is TRBV29-1; weak D call: TRBD2 (5 bases). Germline V gives CDR1 SQVTM, CDR2 ANQGSEA. V gave up 4 bases and J gave up 3 bases, with 9 bases separating them. There are 13 residues in the CDR3. CDR3: CSVGTGDTGELFF. CDR3 nucleotides: TGCAGCGTTGGTACCGGGGACACCGGGGAGCTGTTTTTT.

The V gene is TRBV5-1, the J gene TRBJ1-6; 8 bases align to TRBD1. The CDR3 is 14 residues long. The J segment lost 9 bases and the V segment lost 3 bases, leaving 5 bases of the junction unmatched. CDR1 and CDR2 (germline): SGHRS, YFSETQ. The CDR3 reads CASSSQGAGSPLHF. The CDR3 region has the DNA TGCGCCAGCAGCTCGCAGGGGGCAGGTTCACCCCTCCACTTT.

The CDR3 DNA reads as TGTGCCATCAGTGCCCCCGGGACAGGGCAAGAGACCCAGTACTTC. Residues: CAISAPGTGQETQYF. The chain combines TRBV10-3 with TRBJ2-5; 9 positions agree with TRBD1. Germline V gives CDR1 ENHRY, CDR2 SYGVKD. V gave up 4 bases and J gave up 2 bases; unmatched junction bases: 5. The CDR3 totals 15 residues.

The chain recombines TRBV12-5 with TRBJ1-1; D remains unclear. The germline V gene encodes CDR1 LGHNT and CDR2 FRNRAP. This CDR3 is built from 13 residues. Trimming left V 7 bases short and J 1 base short, with 10 bases between. The CDR3 sequence is CASVAPWNTEAFF. The DNA of the CDR3 is TGTGCTAGTGTGGCACCTTGGAACACTGAAGCTTTCTTT. Variable domain in full (rest from reference TRBV12-5 and TRBJ1-1): DARVTQTPRHKVTEMGQEVTMRCQPILGHNTVFWYRQTMMQGLELLAYFRNRAPLDDSGMPKDRFSAEMPDATLATLKIQPSEPRDSAVYFCASVAPWNTEAFFGQGTRLTVV.

This clonotype occurred many times. The V call is TRBV6-1, the J call TRBJ2-3, with 11 bases matching TRBD2. The J segment lost 6 bases and the V segment lost 7 bases, leaving 12 bases of the junction unmatched. Germline lookup yields CDR1 MNHNS and CDR2 SASEGT. This CDR3 has 16 residues. Here the CDR3 DNA reads TGTGCCAGCACCCCGGGGGGGACTAGCGGTCAGGATACGCAGTATTTT. As protein: CASTPGGTSGQDTQYF.

This clonotype was observed a few times. The chain uses TRBV20-1 and TRBJ1-2, with D hard to call. The germline V gene has CDR1 DFQATT and CDR2 SNEGSKA (reference sequence). Trimming pared 2 bases from V and 2 bases from J, leaving 6 bases between. The CDR3 totals 12 residues. This CDR3 reads CSARSGNYGYTF. The CDR3 region has the DNA TGCAGTGCTAGATCTGGGAACTATGGCTACACCTTC.

This clonotype was observed at least ten times. The chain carries TRBV7-9 and TRBJ2-2; D unresolved. Germline V CDR1 and CDR2: SEHNR, FQNEAQ (reference sequence). CDR3 length equals 14 residues. V gave up 1 base and J gave up 1 base, with 4 bases separating them. The CDR3 spells CASSLEQNTGELFF. The CDR3 DNA is TGTGCCAGCAGCTTAGAACAGAACACCGGGGAGCTGTTTTTT.

This chain uses TRBV20-1 with TRBJ2-5; D is unclear. The V gene's germline CDR1 is DFQATT and CDR2 SNEGSKA (reference sequence). This CDR3 comprises 11 residues. V was clipped by 2 bases and J by 5 bases, with 6 bases between them. CDR3 DNA sequence: TGCAGTGCTAGATCAATGGAGACCCAGTACTTC. Its protein is CSARSMETQYF.

The chain uses TRBV5-8 and TRBJ1-1; 7 bases fit TRBD1. The V segment lost 4 bases and the J segment 5 bases; nucleotides outside the gene matches: 8. Germline V gene lookup returns CDR1 SGHTS and CDR2 YDEGEE. The CDR3 extends over 14 amino acids. The DNA of the CDR3 is TGTGCCAGCAGCGTCTACAGGGGTTTAACTGAAGCTTTCTTT. Protein: CASSVYRGLTEAFF.

This clonotype was seen only a few times. The rearrangement uses TRBV18 and TRBJ1-2, with 7 nucleotides matching TRBD1. Germline V gene sequence: CDR1 KGHSH, CDR2 LQKENI. Unmatched junction bases numbered 9, after V lost 3 bases and J lost 5 bases. This CDR3 has 15 residues. CDR3 in amino acids: CASSPGARGLYGYTF. The CDR3 bases are TGTGCCAGCTCACCTGGTGCGAGGGGGCTTTATGGCTACACCTTC.

This clonotype turned up a few times. This may be a read error, as it is one base from a much larger clone. The rearrangement links TRBV27 to TRBJ1-1; D is ambiguous. Germline CDR1 is MNHEY and CDR2 is SMNVEV (reference sequence). Between the trimmed V and J ends, which lost 8 bases and 4 bases, there was a span of 8 bases. The CDR3 covers 11 residues. This CDR3 reads CASREGTEAFF. The CDR3 DNA is TGTGCCAGCCGGGAGGGCACTGAAGCTTTCTTT.

CDR3 coding DNA: TGTGCCCCCTCGGAGGGCAGGGCTACCTACGAGCAGTACTTC. It is translated as CAPSEGRATYEQYF. The rearrangement links TRBV24-1 to TRBJ2-7, with D possibly being TRBD2 (6 bases). The CDR3 spans 14 residues. V gave up 12 bases and J gave up 2 bases, with 19 bases separating them. Germline values: CDR1 KGHDR, CDR2 SFDVKD.

At least ten counts were recorded for this clonotype. V is TRBV10-3 and J is TRBJ1-6, with D tentatively TRBD1 (5 bases). V was shortened by 0 bases and J by 6 bases, with 12 bases between the two germline ends. Germline-derived CDR1 and CDR2 are ENHRY and SYGVKD. The length of the CDR3 is 16 residues. CDR3 in DNA: TGTGCCATCAGTGAGTCGATCGGCAGGGCTAATTCACCCCTCCACTTT. Encoded protein: CAISESIGRANSPLHF.

V and J are TRBV7-9 and TRBJ2-3; a possible D gene is TRBD2 (5 bases). This CDR3 contains 14 residues. V was trimmed by 4 bases and J by 5 bases, leaving 13 bases between them. CDR1 and CDR2 from the germline V gene are SEHNR and FQNEAQ (reference sequence). The CDR3 coding sequence is TGTGCCAGCAGCTACTCCGGGGTGGGAGATACGCAGTATTTT. Residues: CASSYSGVGDTQYF.

This clonotype was seen repeatedly, ten times or more. V usage is TRBV5-1 and J usage is TRBJ1-1; TRBD1 aligns across 8 bases. After removal of 3 bases from V and 0 bases from J, the junction contained 4 bases not matched to a gene. Germline-derived CDR1 and CDR2 are SGHRS and YFSETQ. The CDR3 loop spans 15 amino acids. CDR3: CASSSRQGLNTEAFF. The CDR3, as DNA: TGCGCCAGCAGCTCCCGACAGGGGCTGAACACTGAAGCTTTCTTT. Using reference TRBV5-1 and TRBJ1-1 for the parts outside the CDR3, the full variable domain is KAGVTQTPRYLIKTRGQQVTLSCSPISGHRSVSWYQQTPGQGLQFLFEYFSETQRNKGNFPGRFSGRQFSNSRSEMNVSTLELGDSALYLCASSSRQGLNTEAFFGQGTRLTVV.

The chain joins TRBV20-1 to TRBJ2-3; possible D gene TRBD1, 5 bases. V shed 1 base and J shed 8 bases, with 19 bases lying between them. Germline assignment: CDR1 DFQATT and CDR2 SNEGSKA (reference sequence). CDR3 length: 15 amino acids. The DNA of the CDR3 is TGCAGTGCTAGAGTATCCCAGGGTGCGACCAGTACGCAGTATTTT. As protein: CSARVSQGATSTQYF.

This clonotype was found many times. The chain recombines TRBV20-1 with TRBJ1-1; 11 bases map to TRBD1. Germline V gene sequence: CDR1 DFQATT, CDR2 SNEGSKA (reference sequence). Germline trimming cut 2 bases from V and 3 bases from J; bases unmatched to any gene: 5. This CDR3 is built from 15 residues. The CDR3 bases are TGCAGTGCTAGACCCATGGGACAGGGGGACACTGAAGCTTTCTTT. Protein product: CSARPMGQGDTEAFF.